A selection of T cell receptor beta chains follows, all from one sample in a study of monozygotic twins with inflammatory bowel disease. TCRdb re-called the 5' RACE reads and shows each CDR3 protein once, DNA omitted. The table lists about 200,000 distinct CDR3 sequences. Sequenced: blood. These receptors originate from a human donor with ulcerative colitis or Crohn's disease, or a healthy co-twin of an affected twin (not recorded which). Both conserved end residues are part of each CDR3. Fields, in order: J gene, V gene, CDR3 protein.

j_call: TRBJ2-2; v_call: TRBV12-3/TRBV12-4; cdr3_aa: CASSSFDRSQAGELFF
j_call: TRBJ1-6; v_call: TRBV19; cdr3_aa: CASRKENSPLHF
j_call: TRBJ2-1; v_call: TRBV27; cdr3_aa: CASSRREHYNEQFF
j_call: TRBJ2-1; v_call: TRBV19; cdr3_aa: CASSIQIGLLDLFNEQFF
j_call: TRBJ1-1; v_call: TRBV5-6; cdr3_aa: CASSLARSRNTEAFF
j_call: TRBJ2-5; v_call: TRBV6-6; cdr3_aa: CASSPGPLETQYF
j_call: TRBJ1-6; v_call: TRBV30; cdr3_aa: CAWSVPPGPPLHF
j_call: TRBJ2-3; v_call: TRBV20-1; cdr3_aa: CSAGDSTDTQYF
j_call: TRBJ2-7; v_call: TRBV12-3/TRBV12-4; cdr3_aa: CASGRLAGNEQYF
j_call: TRBJ1-4; v_call: TRBV4-2; cdr3_aa: CAGSQVGEKLFF
j_call: TRBJ2-7; v_call: TRBV2; cdr3_aa: CASNRDYLWEQYF
j_call: TRBJ1-6; v_call: TRBV6-2/TRBV6-3; cdr3_aa: CASSRFLLMTPLHF
j_call: TRBJ1-2; v_call: TRBV12-3/TRBV12-4; cdr3_aa: CASSWENDRNYGYTF
j_call: TRBJ2-3; v_call: TRBV9; cdr3_aa: CASSVARASGTDMQYF
j_call: TRBJ2-3; v_call: TRBV7-2; cdr3_aa: CASSLRSRTDTQYF
j_call: TRBJ2-3; v_call: TRBV5-1; cdr3_aa: CASSLQQRDTQYF
j_call: TRBJ2-7; v_call: TRBV12-3/TRBV12-4; cdr3_aa: CASSSEGPYEQYF
j_call: TRBJ1-2; v_call: TRBV28; cdr3_aa: CASKRSGTNYGYTF
j_call: TRBJ1-1; v_call: TRBV25-1; cdr3_aa: CASSDPTSTEAFF
j_call: TRBJ2-5; v_call: TRBV20-1; cdr3_aa: CSAPGGRETQYF
j_call: TRBJ1-6; v_call: TRBV7-6; cdr3_aa: CASSLSGGVDSPLHF
j_call: TRBJ2-3; v_call: TRBV5-1; cdr3_aa: CASSLGQSTDTQYF
j_call: TRBJ1-1; v_call: TRBV7-2; cdr3_aa: CASSLVGQGTEAFF
j_call: TRBJ1-1; v_call: TRBV5-7; cdr3_aa: CASSSGRGQPAEAFF
j_call: TRBJ1-1; v_call: TRBV18; cdr3_aa: CASSPFLGENTEAFF
j_call: TRBJ2-3; v_call: TRBV7-6; cdr3_aa: CASSSAGEPTDTQYF
j_call: TRBJ2-3; v_call: TRBV27; cdr3_aa: CASSLFRRTGDSDTQYF
j_call: TRBJ2-5; v_call: TRBV5-1; cdr3_aa: CASSSRGSETQYF
j_call: TRBJ2-2; v_call: TRBV7-8; cdr3_aa: CASSPRGGPGELFF
j_call: TRBJ2-2; v_call: TRBV27; cdr3_aa: CASSGGLAGATRELFF
j_call: TRBJ2-7; v_call: TRBV2; cdr3_aa: CASSGPSEVPKGQGTYEQYF
j_call: TRBJ1-1; v_call: TRBV2; cdr3_aa: CASSQLRGTEAFF
j_call: TRBJ1-6; v_call: TRBV6-1; cdr3_aa: CASSRYRGQNNSPLHF
j_call: TRBJ1-4; v_call: TRBV12-3/TRBV12-4; cdr3_aa: CASSPRLEKLFF
j_call: TRBJ1-4; v_call: TRBV5-5; cdr3_aa: CASSLDWEGEKLFF
j_call: TRBJ2-3; v_call: TRBV28; cdr3_aa: CASSLWTGGTDTQYF
j_call: TRBJ2-3; v_call: TRBV20-1; cdr3_aa: CSASRPLGGSTDTQYF
j_call: TRBJ1-3; v_call: TRBV19; cdr3_aa: CAGGTGNTIYF
j_call: TRBJ2-2; v_call: TRBV29-1; cdr3_aa: CSVSFLAGVSDTGELFF
j_call: TRBJ2-1; v_call: TRBV4-2; cdr3_aa: CASSQPTSGGAGYNEQFF